Shown below are 29 T cell receptor beta chains from a single sample sequenced in a study of T cell clonality in common variable immunodeficiency. Repertoires were generated with immunoSEQ multiplex PCR, while TCRdb's copy carries only in-frame clones and drops some. The table lists some 64,000 clones, with no singletons. Sequencing used peripheral blood mononuclear cells. These receptors originate from a person between 18 and 75 years old in good health.

This clone was recorded many times. The read ends 3 residues early relative to the CDR3; the germline J gene fills the gap. The chain combines TRBV5-1 with TRBJ1-2; TRBD1 matches 11 bases. This CDR3 contains 16 residues. Trimming removed 4 bases from V and 4 bases from J; junction bases left unmatched: 9. Germline V gene sequence: CDR1 SGHRS, CDR2 YFSETQ. The CDR3 here is CASSPQVGTGGYGYTF. The part of the CDR3 DNA that was read is TGCGCCAGCAGCCCCCAGGTGGGGACAGGGGGCTATGGC.

In this sample, this clone turned up many times. The CDR3 goes on 3 residues after the read ends, and that part is filled in from the germline J gene. The chain joins TRBV20-1 to TRBJ2-7; TRBD2 aligns across 10 bases. Per germline, CDR1 DFQATT and CDR2 SNEGSKA (reference sequence). The CDR3 totals 15 residues. Losses at the gene ends were 3 bases for V and 3 bases for J; bases not matched to a gene: 8. This CDR3 is CSASRASGGGYEQYF. The sequenced part of the CDR3 DNA is TGCAGTGCTAGCCGGGCGAGCGGGGGGGGCTACGAG.

In its sample, this clone was seen many times. Read data end 3 residues before the CDR3 end; the end is taken from the germline J gene. This sequence joins TRBV29-1 and TRBJ2-7, with 11 bases identical to TRBD1. With 6 bases clipped from V and 5 bases from J, the junction kept 3 bases outside the gene matches. CDR1 SQVTM and CDR2 ANQGSEA come from the germline V gene. The CDR3 runs 12 residues. CDR3 protein: CSVGQGDHEQYF. Partial CDR3 DNA: TGCAGCGTGGGACAGGGGGACCACGAG.

There are many counts of this clone. The CDR3 is cut off 3 residues early in the read; its end comes from the germline J gene. This chain joins TRBV5-5 and TRBJ1-2; 8 bases match TRBD1. The CDR3 covers 15 residues. Looked up from germline, CDR1 is SGHKS and CDR2 is YYEKEE (reference sequence). Trimming cost V 2 bases and J 4 bases; bases outside gene matches: 7. CDR3 protein: CASSFGQGLAYGYTF. The CDR3 bases that were read are TGTGCCAGCAGCTTCGGACAGGGTTTGGCCTATGGC. Full variable domain (remainder filled in from reference TRBV5-5 and TRBJ1-2): DAGVTQSPTHLIKTRGQQVTLRCSPISGHKSVSWYQQVLGQGPQFIFQYYEKEERGRGNFPDRFSARQFPNYSSELNVNALLLGDSALYLCASSFGQGLAYGYTFGSGTRLTVV.

This clone occurred many times. Coverage ceases 3 residues before the CDR3 finishes, and the germline J gene fills in the end. V usage is TRBV12-3 or TRBV12-4 and J usage is TRBJ2-7; possible D gene TRBD1, 6 bases. V dropped 6 bases and J dropped 4 bases, with 16 bases sitting between them. The CDR3 is 14 residues long. The covered CDR3 bases are TGTGCCAGCAGCATTCAGGGGACCAGGTACGAG. This encodes CASSIQGTRYE. The complete CDR3 protein is CASSIQGTRYEQYF.

This clone was counted at least ten times. The CDR3 goes on 3 residues after the read ends, and that part is filled in from the germline J gene. This chain uses TRBV5-1 with TRBJ2-2, with unresolved D. This CDR3 is 16 amino acids long. Germline lookup yields CDR1 SGHRS and CDR2 YFSETQ. Trimming shortened V by 5 bases and J by 0 bases, and 14 bases separated the two germline ends. CDR3 in amino acids: CASSPRRPANTGELFF. Partial CDR3 DNA: TGCGCCAGCAGTCCACGCCGCCCAGCGAACACCGGGGAG. The variable domain in full, with the rest retrieved from reference TRBV5-1 and TRBJ2-2, is KAGVTQTPRYLIKTRGQQVTLSCSPISGHRSVSWYQQTPGQGLQFLFEYFSETQRNKGNFPGRFSGRQFSNSRSEMNVSTLELGDSALYLCASSPRRPANTGELFFGEGSRLTVL.

This clone was observed at least ten times. The read terminates 3 residues ahead of where the CDR3 ends, so the germline J gene completes it. The chain carries TRBV5-6 and TRBJ1-3; D remains ambiguous. The CDR3 sequence is 15 residues long. Germline values: CDR1 SGHDT, CDR2 YYEEEE. Deletions cut 0 bases from V and 1 base from J, with 8 bases between. Incomplete CDR3 DNA: TGTGCCAGCAGCTTGGGTCCAAGGTCTGGAAACACC. Amino acids: CASSLGPRSGNT. Given in full, the CDR3 is CASSLGPRSGNTIYF.

This clone was observed at least ten times. The read ends 3 residues early relative to the CDR3; the germline J gene fills the gap. The chain joins TRBV20-1 to TRBJ1-2; 9 nucleotides align to TRBD1. The V gene end was trimmed by 8 bases and the J gene end by 3 bases; junction bases not matched to a gene: 13. The V gene's germline CDR1 is DFQATT and CDR2 SNEGSKA (reference sequence). The CDR3 length is 15 residues. Partial CDR3 DNA: TGCAGTCCTTTTCTGCCTGACAGGGGGGACTATGGC. The encoded protein is CSPFLPDRGDYG. The complete CDR3 protein is CSPFLPDRGDYGYTF.

This clone was observed at least ten times. The missing CDR3 end, 3 residues past where the read stops, is filled in from the germline J gene. The chain links TRBV6-2 or TRBV6-3 to TRBJ2-1; D gene unclear. This CDR3 spans 16 amino acids. Germline-derived CDR1 and CDR2 are MNHEY and SVGEGT. V was shortened by 6 bases and J by 0 bases, with 15 bases between the two germline ends. CDR3 region: CASSPLGGSSYNEQFF. Incomplete CDR3 DNA: TGTGCCAGCAGCCCCCTCGGCGGCAGCTCCTACAATGAG.

This clone has ten or more counts. The read halts 3 residues ahead of the CDR3 end, with the missing end drawn from the germline J gene. The chain recombines TRBV7-6 with TRBJ1-4; perhaps TRBD1 as D (5 bases). This CDR3 has 17 residues. V was shortened by 1 base and J by 0 bases, with 12 bases between the two germline ends. Germline V gives CDR1 SGHVS, CDR2 FNYEAQ. The CDR3 protein is CASSLDIRGSTNEKLFF. The DNA read from the CDR3 is TGTGCCAGCAGCTTAGATATAAGGGGCTCAACTAATGAAAAA.

This clone showed up just a few times. The CDR3 end lies 3 residues beyond the end of the read and is filled in from the germline J gene. The V call is TRBV11-2, the J call TRBJ1-2, with D tentatively TRBD1 (5 bases). Germline V lookup: CDR1 SGHAT, CDR2 FQNNGV. The CDR3 extends over 11 amino acids. Partial CDR3 DNA: TGTGCCAGCAGCTTGGGGGGAGGC. It translates to CASSLGGG. The full CDR3 protein reads CASSLGGGYTF.

This clone was seen at least ten times. The DNA ends 3 residues before the CDR3 does, and the rest of the CDR3 is filled in from the germline J gene. The chain combines TRBV28 with TRBJ2-2, with 9 bases that match TRBD2. CDR3 length: 14 amino acids. With V trimmed by 6 bases and J by 8 bases, 7 bases remained unmatched. From germline, CDR1 is MDHEN and CDR2 SYDVKM. Here the CDR3 reads CASRWTSVGGELFF. The DNA read from the CDR3 is TGTGCCAGCAGGTGGACTAGCGTGGGAGGGGAG.

This clone was found many times. Read coverage stops 3 residues before the CDR3 terminus; the germline J gene supplies the remainder. This rearrangement joins TRBV7-9 to TRBJ2-4; tentatively, D is TRBD1 (5 bases). The CDR3 is 13 amino acids. Germline V gene lookup returns CDR1 SEHNR and CDR2 FQNEAQ (reference sequence). This CDR3 is CASSLERGPGQYF. The CDR3 bases that were read are TGTGCCAGCAGCTTAGAAAGGGGCCCGGGT.

This clone has ten or more counts. The sequenced CDR3 bases are TGTGCCTGGCGCCGCGGCAGGGATAGTGAA. Translating gives CAWRRGRDSE. The whole CDR3 region reads CAWRRGRDSEAFF. The chain carries TRBV30 and TRBJ1-1, with D perhaps matching TRBD1 (5 bases). The read halts 3 residues ahead of the CDR3 end, with the missing end drawn from the germline J gene. Trimming took off 5 bases at V and 7 bases at J, with 17 bases between the two ends. Germline CDR1 reads GTSNPN; CDR2 reads SVGIG (reference sequence). This CDR3 has 13 amino acids.

This clone occurred many times. The missing CDR3 end, 3 residues past where the read stops, is filled in from the germline J gene. J is TRBJ1-1 and V is TRBV11-3, with D possibly being TRBD1 (6 bases). This CDR3 is built from 14 residues. Deletions cut 3 bases from V and 3 bases from J, with 11 bases between. From germline, CDR1 is SGHNT and CDR2 YENEEA. The sequenced CDR3 bases are TGTGCCAGCAGCTTCACAGGGTTTGACACTGAA. Amino acids: CASSFTGFDTE. The CDR3 as a whole reads CASSFTGFDTEAFF.

This clone occurred many times. The CDR3 end is not reached by the read, which stops 3 residues before it; the germline J gene fills it in. The gene calls are TRBV20-1 and TRBJ2-5, with 11 bases identical to TRBD2. From germline, CDR1 is DFQATT and CDR2 SNEGSKA (reference sequence). Trimming at V came to 0 bases and at J to 1 base, leaving 7 bases not matched to a gene. The CDR3 consists of 17 residues. CDR3 sequence: CSARDRLAGGPQETQYF. The sequenced CDR3 bases are TGCAGTGCTAGAGATCGCCTAGCGGGAGGCCCCCAAGAGACC.

This clone was seen at least ten times. The CDR3 end falls 3 residues outside the read, so it is completed with the germline J gene. The chain joins TRBV9 to TRBJ2-3, with D unclear. Germline V gene lookup returns CDR1 SGDLS and CDR2 YYNGEE. V lost 0 bases, J lost 1 base, and 6 bases lay in between. This CDR3 has 14 residues. Incomplete CDR3 DNA: TGTGCCAGCAGCGTAGCTTCTGGCACAGATACG. Residues: CASSVASGTDT. The entire CDR3 is CASSVASGTDTQYF.

To note about this clone: The CDR3 end is not reached by the read, which stops 3 residues before it; the germline J gene fills it in. The genes are TRBV7-8 and TRBJ2-1, with 8 bases matching TRBD2. The germline V gene has CDR1 SGHVS and CDR2 FQNEAQ. CDR3 length: 16 amino acids. The junction had 5 bases not matched to a gene; V was cut back by 3 bases and J by 1 base. This CDR3 reads CASSFFSGISYNEQFF. Incomplete CDR3 DNA: TGTGCCAGCAGCTTCTTTAGCGGGATATCCTACAATGAG.

This clone was detected many times. The DNA ends 3 residues before the CDR3 does, and the rest of the CDR3 is filled in from the germline J gene. The chain has TRBV18 and TRBJ1-5; D is possibly TRBD1 (6 bases). The CDR3 covers 14 residues. The V end was cut by 8 bases, the J end by 1 base, with 12 bases between. The V gene's germline CDR1 is KGHSH and CDR2 LQKENI. CDR3 DNA, as far as it was read: TGTGCCAGCCACAGGGAGGGAAGCAATCAGCCC. Amino acid sequence: CASHREGSNQP. In full, the CDR3 is CASHREGSNQPQHF. The full variable domain, its missing parts supplied by reference TRBV18 and TRBJ1-5, is NAGVMQNPRHLVRRRGQEARLRCSPMKGHSHVYWYRQLPEEGLKFMVYLQKENIIDESGMPKERFSAEFPKEGPSILRIQQVVRGDSAAYFCASHREGSNQPQHFGDGTRLSIL.

In this sample, this clone turned up many times. From the germline J gene comes the end of the CDR3, since the read stops 3 residues before it. The rearrangement joins TRBV14 to TRBJ2-7, with TRBD1 matching 8 bases. The CDR3 consists of 14 residues. Germline V gene lookup returns CDR1 SGHDN and CDR2 FVKESK. The trim removed 4 bases at V and 5 bases at J, leaving 7 bases unmatched. The sequenced part of the CDR3 DNA is TGTGCCAGCAGCCTGGGACAGGTAATTAACGAG. This encodes CASSLGQVINE. The entire CDR3 protein is CASSLGQVINEQYF.

This clone came up many times. The read falls 3 residues short of the CDR3 end, and the missing part is taken from the germline J gene. The chain employs TRBV7-9 and TRBJ2-2; D not resolved. Trimming pared 8 bases from V and 1 base from J, leaving 11 bases between. Germline CDR1 is SEHNR and CDR2 is FQNEAQ (reference sequence). The CDR3 is made up of 14 amino acids. The part of the CDR3 DNA that was read is TGTGCCAGCCTCTATACCCTGAACACCGGGGAG. It yields the protein CASLYTLNTGE. The CDR3, in full, reads CASLYTLNTGELFF.

At least ten counts were recorded for this clone. The CDR3 extends 3 residues past the end of the read, so its final part is completed from the germline J gene. The V and J genes are TRBV19 and TRBJ2-3; TRBD2 matches 7 bases. This CDR3 is 15 amino acids long. Germline CDR1 is LNHDA and CDR2 is SQIVND (reference sequence). The DNA read from the CDR3 is TGTGCCAGTAGTATAGATAATAGTGGAGCGGGGACG. It translates to CASSIDNSGAGT. The complete CDR3 protein is CASSIDNSGAGTQYF.

This clone was recorded many times. CDR3 DNA, as far as it was read: TGTGCCTGGAGAACAGCCCGGACAGGGGACATTAGGCCCAACTATGGC. Residues: CAWRTARTGDIRPNYG. From start to end, the CDR3 is CAWRTARTGDIRPNYGYTF. This chain uses TRBV30 with TRBJ1-2, with TRBD1 identical over 9 bases. The CDR3 is cut off 3 residues early in the read; its end comes from the germline J gene. Germline-derived CDR1 and CDR2 are GTSNPN and SVGIG (reference sequence). This CDR3 is built from 19 residues. Losses at the gene ends were 3 bases for V and 2 bases for J; bases not matched to a gene: 19.

Many counts were recorded for this clone. Read sequence stops 3 residues before the CDR3 end, and the germline J gene provides the missing end. The chain is built from TRBV20-1 and TRBJ2-1; 13 nucleotides agree with TRBD2. The CDR3 totals 15 residues. Unmatched junction bases numbered 6, after V lost 6 bases and J lost 4 bases. CDR1 and CDR2 from the germline V gene are DFQATT and SNEGSKA (reference sequence). CDR3 region: CSARTSGGHYNEQFF. CDR3 bases read: TGCAGTGCGAGGACTAGCGGGGGCCATTACAATGAG.

The sample holds many counts of this clone. Read sequence stops 3 residues before the CDR3 end, and the germline J gene provides the missing end. The genes are TRBV7-8 and TRBJ1-3; D possibly corresponds to TRBD1 (5 bases). V was pared by 1 base and J by 4 bases, with 11 bases between. The CDR3 length is 15 residues. CDR1 and CDR2 (germline): SGHVS, FQNEAQ. CDR3 residues: CASSLDGRVGNTIYF. The covered CDR3 bases are TGTGCCAGCAGCTTAGACGGCAGGGTCGGAAACACC.

At least ten counts were recorded for this clone. The missing CDR3 end, 3 residues past where the read stops, is filled in from the germline J gene. The V gene is TRBV2, the J gene TRBJ1-1; TRBD1 matches at 9 bases. Germline values: CDR1 SNHLY, CDR2 FYNNEI. The CDR3 extends over 14 amino acids. J gave up 7 bases and V 8 bases, and 11 bases lay outside the gene matches. CDR3 DNA, as far as it was read: TGTGCCAGCTTGAGGGGACAGGGCGCTAATGAA. Translating gives CASLRGQGANE. The full CDR3 sequence reads CASLRGQGANEAFF.

This clone was observed at least ten times. The missing CDR3 end, 3 residues past where the read stops, is filled in from the germline J gene. This chain links TRBV2 with TRBJ2-3, with TRBD1 identical over 9 bases. CDR1 is SNHLY, CDR2 FYNNEI, per germline. This CDR3 comprises 15 residues. Losses at the gene ends were 2 bases for V and 1 base for J; bases not matched to a gene: 1. CDR3 region: CASSERTGGTDTQYF. The sequenced part of the CDR3 DNA is TGTGCCAGCAGTGAACGGACAGGGGGCACAGATACG.

This clone has at least ten counts. The read terminates 3 residues before the CDR3 end, so the remaining end is supplied by the germline J gene. Within the sample, other DNA sequences also encode this same CDR3. This sequence joins TRBV7-9 and TRBJ2-3, with TRBD1 matching over 8 bases. This CDR3 contains 14 residues. Trimming removed 3 bases from V and 2 bases from J; junction bases left unmatched: 1. Germline V gene data show CDR1 as SEHNR and CDR2 as FQNEAQ (reference sequence). The CDR3 bases that were read are TGTGCCAGCAGCTTGACAGGGGTCACAGATACG. Protein sequence: CASSLTGVTDT. The whole CDR3 reads CASSLTGVTDTQYF.

This clone was seen many times. Read sequence stops 3 residues before the CDR3 end, and the germline J gene provides the missing end. J is TRBJ1-2 and V is TRBV20-1; tentatively, D is TRBD1 (5 bases). Germline V CDR1 and CDR2: DFQATT, SNEGSKA (reference sequence). The length of the CDR3 is 14 residues. This CDR3 reads CSARGGRVTRDYTF. CDR3 DNA, as far as it was read: TGCAGTGCCCGAGGCGGCAGGGTGACAAGGGAC.